This T cell receptor (beta chain) was captured in a study of blood T cell repertoires in COVID-19. Clones were read by immunoSEQ multiplex PCR, and TCRdb kept only the in-frame ones, dropping some. The table has approximately 38,000 clones, around 91% seen once. This CDR3 contains 14 residues. V dropped 5 bases and J dropped 4 bases, with 15 bases sitting between them. The germline V gene encodes CDR1 SQVTM and CDR2 ANQGSEA. The V gene is TRBV29-1, the J gene TRBJ1-3, with TRBD1 as a possible D gene (6 bases). Sample: peripheral blood. The receptor comes from a man aged 25 to 45 with active or convalescent COVID-19. The CDR3 loop is CSVTAGGNGNTIYF. The CDR3 DNA reads TGCAGCGTTACCGCTGGGGGCAACGGAAACACCATATATTTT.